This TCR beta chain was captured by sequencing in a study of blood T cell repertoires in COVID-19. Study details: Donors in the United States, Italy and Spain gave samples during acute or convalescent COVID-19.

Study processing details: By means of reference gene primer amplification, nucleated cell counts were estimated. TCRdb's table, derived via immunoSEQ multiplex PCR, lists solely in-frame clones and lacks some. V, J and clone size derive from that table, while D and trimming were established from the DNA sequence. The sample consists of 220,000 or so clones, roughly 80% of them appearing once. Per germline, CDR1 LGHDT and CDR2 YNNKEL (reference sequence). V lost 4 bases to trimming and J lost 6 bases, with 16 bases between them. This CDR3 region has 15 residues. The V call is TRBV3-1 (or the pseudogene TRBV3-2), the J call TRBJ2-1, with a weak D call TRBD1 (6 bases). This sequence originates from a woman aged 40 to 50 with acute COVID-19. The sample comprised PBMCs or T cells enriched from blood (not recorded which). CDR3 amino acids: CASSPSILQGNEQFF. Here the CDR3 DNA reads TGTGCCAGCAGCCCAAGCATACTACAGGGCAATGAGCAGTTCTTC.